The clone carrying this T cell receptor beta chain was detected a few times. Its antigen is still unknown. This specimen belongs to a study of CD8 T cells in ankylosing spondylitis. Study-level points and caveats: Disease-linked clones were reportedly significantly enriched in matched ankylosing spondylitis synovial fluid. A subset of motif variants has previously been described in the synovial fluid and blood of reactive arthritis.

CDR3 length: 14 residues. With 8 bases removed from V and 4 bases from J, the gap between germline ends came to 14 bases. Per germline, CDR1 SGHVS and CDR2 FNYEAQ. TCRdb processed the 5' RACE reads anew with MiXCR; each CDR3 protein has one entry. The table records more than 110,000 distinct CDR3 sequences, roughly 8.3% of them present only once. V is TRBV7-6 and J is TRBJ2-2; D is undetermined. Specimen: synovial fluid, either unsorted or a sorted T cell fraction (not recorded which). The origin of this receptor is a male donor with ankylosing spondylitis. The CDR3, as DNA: TGTGCCAGCGACGCAGTAATAGCCACCGGGGAGCTGTTTTTT. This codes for CASDAVIATGELFF.